This entry is about one T cell receptor (beta chain). From germline, CDR1 is KGHSH and CDR2 LQKENI. CDR3 length: 17 amino acids. Trimming shortened V by 3 bases and J by 2 bases, and 17 bases separated the two germline ends. The data are from a study of blood T cell repertoires in COVID-19. About the research overall: Researchers got acute and convalescent COVID-19 samples from the United States, Italy and Spain.

The data were produced by immunoSEQ multiplex PCR, yet TCRdb's version contains in-frame clones alone and is incomplete. Here the sample spans around 300,000 clones, 88% being singletons. Participants came from about two dozen US areas, aged about 18 to 90 years. Sample: PBMCs or T cells enriched from blood (not recorded which). This chain links TRBV18 with TRBJ1-3, with D uncertain. This clonotype was obtained from a woman in her forties or fifties who had recovered from COVID-19. The CDR3 sequence is CASSPRVVRGTGNTIYF. CDR3 DNA: TGTGCCAGCTCACCGCGGGTAGTAAGAGGGACTGGAAACACCATATATTTT.